This T cell receptor beta chain originates from a study of CD8 T cells in Susac syndrome. To note about this clonotype: What it recognizes is unknown.

High-throughput TCR beta sequencing covered peripheral CD8+ and CD4+ T cells. cDNA came from approximately 0.5 to 1 ug RNA primed by random hexamers. Amplification of TCR beta CDR3 spanned 54 Vbeta and 13 Jbeta via immunoSEQ multiplex PCR. TCRdb reprocessed the immunoSEQ multiplex PCR reads with MiXCR, giving one entry per CDR3 protein. The sample carries 84,000 or so distinct CDR3 sequences, 95% recorded once. Study-level results: Detection of Susac-specific public clones gave fewer than 20 in total CD8+ repertoires and about five in CD8+ TEMRA repertoires. Clonal expansion of CD8+ cells in Susac peaked in TEMRA cells (and in active patients).

The clonotype originates from a human donor with Susac syndrome. The sequenced sample consisted of CD8+ T cells from PBMCs.

This CDR3 is CSAHIAEDSYNEQFF. CDR3 nucleotide sequence: TGCAGTGCTCACATCGCGGAGGATTCGTACAATGAGCAGTTCTTC. The chain links TRBV20-1 to TRBJ2-1; TRBD2 might be the D (5 bases). From germline, CDR1 is DFQATT and CDR2 SNEGSKA (reference sequence). The CDR3 contains 15 residues. Trimming pared 5 bases from V and 4 bases from J, leaving 18 bases between.